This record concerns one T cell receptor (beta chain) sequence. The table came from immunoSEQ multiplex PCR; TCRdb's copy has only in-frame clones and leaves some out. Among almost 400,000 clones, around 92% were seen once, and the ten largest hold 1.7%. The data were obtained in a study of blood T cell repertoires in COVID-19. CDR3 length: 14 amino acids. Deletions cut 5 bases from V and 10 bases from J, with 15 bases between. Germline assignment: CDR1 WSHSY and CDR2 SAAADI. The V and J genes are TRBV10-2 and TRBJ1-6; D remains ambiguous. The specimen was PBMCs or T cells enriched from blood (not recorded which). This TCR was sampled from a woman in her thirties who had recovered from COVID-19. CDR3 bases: TGCGCCAGCAGTTCGGACCCGGGCGGGTCACCCCTCCACTTT. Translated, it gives CASSSDPGGSPLHF.